This is a list of T cell receptor beta chains from one sample in a study of OX40 agonist ivuxolimab in advanced cancers. This table comes from immunoSEQ multiplex PCR, and its TCRdb copy is limited to in-frame clones, with some not included. This table has about 70,000 clones, just under 80% appearing once. Specimen: CD4+ or CD8+ T cells sorted from blood, collected in a trial of the OX40 agonist ivuxolimab. These receptors were taken from an adult with an advanced solid tumor such as melanoma, head and neck, liver or kidney cancer. The CDR3 runs from the conserved cysteine through the conserved F or W. A D gene is named only where the DNA matches it firmly. The size entry is marked missing in some rows and otherwise reads once, few, many or a size class.

CDR3: CASSPDSGNTIYF; DNA: TGTGCCAGCTCACCAGACTCTGGAAACACCATATATTTT; D: -; V: TRBV18; size: -; J: TRBJ1-3
CDR3: CASSQDGTGGPLEQYF; DNA: TGTGCCAGCAGCCAAGATGGAACGGGAGGCCCTCTGGAGCAGTACTTC; D: TRBD2; V: TRBV14; size: -; J: TRBJ2-7
CDR3: CASSPAGARGRYNEQFF; DNA: TGCGCCAGCAGCCCCGCCGGGGCTAGAGGGAGGTACAATGAGCAGTTCTTC; D: -; V: TRBV5-1; size: few; J: TRBJ2-1
CDR3: CASSQDPSGRRNEQFF; DNA: TGCGCCAGCAGCCAAGATCCTAGCGGGAGAAGGAATGAGCAGTTCTTC; D: TRBD2; V: TRBV4-1; size: -; J: TRBJ2-1
CDR3: CASGPGRFSSGNTIYF; DNA: TGTGCCAGCGGGCCGGGGAGGTTCAGCTCTGGAAACACCATATATTTT; D: -; V: TRBV7-2; size: -; J: TRBJ1-3
CDR3: CASSRTSGRTSTSQETQYF; DNA: TGTGCCAGCAGTAGGACTAGCGGGAGGACATCTACCTCCCAAGAGACCCAGTACTTC; D: TRBD2; V: TRBV2; size: once; J: TRBJ2-5
CDR3: CASSSHSGGQLYF; DNA: TGTGCCAGCAGTTCCCATTCAGGGGGTCAATTGTACTTC; D: TRBD1; V: TRBV6-5; size: -; J: TRBJ2-7
CDR3: CASSLGQGLKGANVLTF; DNA: TGCGCCAGCAGCTTGGGACAGGGCTTGAAGGGGGCCAACGTCCTGACTTTC; D: TRBD1; V: TRBV5-1; size: -; J: TRBJ2-6
CDR3: CASSPRSGTSGGAETQYF; DNA: TGTGCCAGTAGTCCTCGGTCAGGGACTAGCGGGGGGGCCGAGACCCAGTACTTC; D: TRBD2; V: TRBV19; size: -; J: TRBJ2-5
CDR3: CASSSRGWDRATYEQYF; DNA: TGTGCCAGCAGTTCTAGGGGGTGGGACAGGGCTACCTACGAGCAGTACTTC; D: TRBD1; V: TRBV27; size: -; J: TRBJ2-7
CDR3: CASSLDQGDTNTGELFF; DNA: TGTGCCAGCAGCTTAGATCAAGGTGATACGAACACCGGGGAGCTGTTTTTT; D: -; V: TRBV11-2; size: few; J: TRBJ2-2
CDR3: CASSGAAGGISNQPQHF; DNA: TGTGCCAGCAGTGGGGCCGCGGGGGGGATTAGCAATCAGCCCCAGCATTTT; D: -; V: TRBV6-1; size: -; J: TRBJ1-5
CDR3: CASSDRGDPYNEQFF; DNA: TGTGCCAGCAGCGACAGGGGGGATCCCTACAATGAGCAGTTCTTC; D: TRBD1; V: TRBV7-2; size: -; J: TRBJ2-1
CDR3: CASSSTGAASYNEQFF; DNA: TGTGCCAGCAGTTCCACAGGGGCGGCCTCCTACAATGAGCAGTTCTTC; D: TRBD1; V: TRBV28; size: -; J: TRBJ2-1
CDR3: CASSVGPSSGNTIYF; DNA: TGTGCCAGCAGCGTCGGACCAAGCTCTGGAAACACCATATATTTT; D: -; V: TRBV5-4; size: -; J: TRBJ1-3
CDR3: CASSTRRRQGIQETQYF; DNA: TGTGCCAGTAGTACTCGTAGACGACAGGGTATACAAGAGACCCAGTACTTC; D: TRBD1; V: TRBV19; size: -; J: TRBJ2-5
CDR3: CASSASGGGTEAFF; DNA: TGTGCCAGCAGCGCCAGTGGCGGCGGCACTGAAGCTTTCTTT; D: -; V: TRBV7-2; size: -; J: TRBJ1-1
CDR3: CASSDIPRENTGELFF; DNA: TGTGCCAGCAGTGATATACCCAGGGAGAACACCGGGGAGCTGTTTTTT; D: -; V: TRBV6-1; size: -; J: TRBJ2-2
CDR3: CASSPLPGWGYSNQPQHF; DNA: TGCGCCAGCAGCCCCCTTCCCGGTTGGGGGTATAGCAATCAGCCCCAGCATTTT; D: -; V: TRBV4-1; size: many; J: TRBJ1-5
CDR3: CASSLIQGYEQYF; DNA: TGCGCCAGCAGCCTAATCCAGGGCTACGAGCAGTACTTC; D: -; V: TRBV5-1; size: -; J: TRBJ2-7
CDR3: CSVDGQGPYEQYF; DNA: TGCAGCGTTGACGGGCAGGGGCCCTACGAGCAGTACTTC; D: -; V: TRBV29-1; size: -; J: TRBJ2-7
CDR3: CSVAQRGEQYF; DNA: TGCAGCGTTGCACAACGGGGAGAGCAGTACTTC; D: -; V: TRBV29-1; size: many; J: TRBJ2-7
CDR3: CASSPDRGTHNEQFF; DNA: TGTGCCAGCAGTCCGGACAGGGGTACGCACAATGAGCAGTTCTTC; D: TRBD1; V: TRBV2; size: -; J: TRBJ2-1
CDR3: CASSSRIDGGRPNEKLFF; DNA: TGTGCCAGCAGCTCGAGAATAGACGGGGGCAGGCCTAATGAAAAACTGTTTTTT; D: -; V: TRBV5-6; size: many; J: TRBJ1-4
CDR3: CASSLAAGLFGIAGELFF; DNA: TGCGCCAGCAGCTTGGCCGCAGGGTTATTCGGTATAGCCGGGGAGCTGTTTTTT; D: -; V: TRBV5-1; size: -; J: TRBJ2-2
CDR3: CASSYDSASGNTIYF; DNA: TGTGCCAGCAGTTACGACAGTGCCTCTGGAAACACCATATATTTT; D: -; V: TRBV6-5; size: -; J: TRBJ1-3
CDR3: CASSSGSSYEQYF; DNA: TGTGCCAGCAGTTCGGGATCCTCCTACGAGCAGTACTTC; D: -; V: TRBV7-7; size: -; J: TRBJ2-7
CDR3: CASSAGLNTEAFF; DNA: TGTGCCAGCAGCGCCGGATTGAACACTGAAGCTTTCTTT; D: -; V: TRBV9; size: -; J: TRBJ1-1
CDR3: CASSPPTETQYF; DNA: TGTGCCAGCAGCCCCCCCACGGAGACCCAGTACTTC; D: -; V: TRBV7-2; size: -; J: TRBJ2-5
CDR3: CASSDLGVQYF; DNA: TGTGCCAGCAGTGATTTAGGGGTGCAGTACTTC; D: -; V: TRBV6-1; size: -; J: TRBJ2-7
CDR3: CASSLVSGGAINEQFF; DNA: TGTGCCAGCAGCTTAGTAAGCGGGGGGGCTATTAATGAGCAGTTCTTC; D: TRBD2; V: TRBV7-2; size: -; J: TRBJ2-1
CDR3: CASSTGTARNTEAFF; DNA: TGTGCCAGTAGTACCGGGACCGCACGAAACACTGAAGCTTTCTTT; D: -; V: TRBV19; size: -; J: TRBJ1-1
CDR3: CASSIESARVELFF; DNA: TGTGCCAGTAGTATTGAGTCCGCGCGGGTAGAACTGTTTTTT; D: -; V: TRBV19; size: -; J: TRBJ1-4
CDR3: CASSLTGFGQPQHF; DNA: TGTGCCAGCAGCCTCACGGGGTTTGGGCAGCCCCAGCATTTT; D: -; V: TRBV11-2; size: -; J: TRBJ1-5
CDR3: CASSFPYSGIQYF; DNA: TGTGCCAGCAGCTTCCCTTACTCGGGCATTCAGTACTTC; D: -; V: TRBV7-9; size: -; J: TRBJ2-4
CDR3: CASSPLQGPEAFF; DNA: TGTGCCAGCAGTCCCCTACAGGGTCCCGAAGCTTTCTTT; D: -; V: TRBV27; size: -; J: TRBJ1-1
CDR3: CASSHTDTQYF; DNA: TGTGCCAGCAGCCACACAGATACGCAGTATTTT; D: -; V: TRBV14; size: few; J: TRBJ2-3
CDR3: CASSFGLAGDGETQYF; DNA: TGTGCCAGCAGCTTTGGACTAGCGGGAGACGGAGAGACCCAGTACTTC; D: TRBD2; V: TRBV5-4; size: once; J: TRBJ2-5
CDR3: CAWTNRVGDSSGNTIYF; DNA: TGTGCCTGGACCAACCGAGTCGGGGATAGCTCTGGAAACACCATATATTTT; D: -; V: TRBV30; size: few; J: TRBJ1-3
CDR3: CASSLIWGPYEQYF; DNA: TGTGCCAGCAGCTTAATTTGGGGCCCCTACGAGCAGTACTTC; D: -; V: TRBV7-8; size: -; J: TRBJ2-7
CDR3: CASSPLTGALEAFF; DNA: TGTGCCAGTAGTCCCTTGACAGGGGCCCTTGAAGCTTTCTTT; D: TRBD1; V: TRBV19; size: -; J: TRBJ1-1
CDR3: CASTVTGTVLRGGYTF; DNA: TGTGCCAGTACCGTTACGGGAACCGTCCTCAGGGGGGGCTACACCTTC; D: TRBD1; V: TRBV19; size: -; J: TRBJ1-2
CDR3: CASSLVLAGSTDTQYF; DNA: TGTGCCAGCAGCTTAGTGCTAGCGGGAAGCACAGATACGCAGTATTTT; D: TRBD2; V: TRBV7-9; size: -; J: TRBJ2-3
CDR3: CSVGQGVTDTQYF; DNA: TGCAGCGTTGGTCAGGGGGTCACAGATACGCAGTATTTT; D: TRBD1; V: TRBV29-1; size: -; J: TRBJ2-3
CDR3: CASSPGPGDNEQFF; DNA: TGTGCCAGCAGCCCCGGCCCGGGGGACAATGAGCAGTTCTTC; D: -; V: TRBV5-6; size: -; J: TRBJ2-1
CDR3: CASSLLQGNTGELFF; DNA: TGTGCCAGCAGCTTGCTACAGGGGAACACCGGGGAGCTGTTTTTT; D: -; V: TRBV5-5; size: -; J: TRBJ2-2
CDR3: CASSVLSLDNYGYTF; DNA: TGTGCCAGCAGCGTATTGAGTCTGGATAACTATGGCTACACCTTC; D: -; V: TRBV9; size: -; J: TRBJ1-2
CDR3: CASSLVGGENTGELFF; DNA: TGTGCCAGCAGCTTGGTTGGAGGGGAAAACACCGGGGAGCTGTTTTTT; D: -; V: TRBV5-4; size: -; J: TRBJ2-2
CDR3: CASSVGVPNTEAFF; DNA: TGTGCCAGCAGCGTGGGGGTTCCGAACACTGAAGCTTTCTTT; D: -; V: TRBV9; size: -; J: TRBJ1-1
CDR3: CASSRGGSGANVLTF; DNA: TGTGCCAGCAGCCGAGGGGGCTCTGGGGCCAACGTCCTGACTTTC; D: -; V: TRBV7-2; size: -; J: TRBJ2-6
CDR3: CASSLVVRAGNTIYF; DNA: TGTGCCAGCAGCTTAGTGGTCAGGGCTGGAAACACCATATATTTT; D: -; V: TRBV13; size: -; J: TRBJ1-3
CDR3: CASSSNGGMAEAFF; DNA: TGTGCCAGCAGCTCGAACGGGGGGATGGCTGAAGCTTTCTTT; D: -; V: TRBV7-2; size: -; J: TRBJ1-1
CDR3: CASSSDRGYNQPQHF; DNA: TGTGCCAGCAGTAGTGACAGGGGGTACAATCAGCCCCAGCATTTT; D: TRBD1; V: TRBV6-5; size: few; J: TRBJ1-5
CDR3: CASSYNGQGFYGYTF; DNA: TGTGCCAGCAGTTACAACGGACAGGGGTTCTATGGCTACACCTTC; D: TRBD1; V: TRBV6-6; size: -; J: TRBJ1-2
CDR3: CASSRRPSTDTQYF; DNA: TGTGCCAGTAGTCGGCGCCCTAGCACAGATACGCAGTATTTT; D: -; V: TRBV19; size: once; J: TRBJ2-3
CDR3: CASSPGTGSYEQYF; DNA: TGTGCCAGCAGCCCCGGGACTGGCTCCTACGAGCAGTACTTC; D: -; V: TRBV7-2; size: -; J: TRBJ2-7
CDR3: CASSPSGVKETQYF; DNA: TGTGCCAGCAGTCCCAGCGGGGTTAAAGAGACCCAGTACTTC; D: TRBD2; V: TRBV2; size: -; J: TRBJ2-5
CDR3: CASSVAEGTEAFF; DNA: TGTGCCAGCAGTGTTGCGGAGGGCACTGAAGCTTTCTTT; D: -; V: TRBV2; size: -; J: TRBJ1-1
CDR3: CASSLQGYGYTF; DNA: TGTGCCAGCAGCTTACAGGGTTATGGCTACACCTTC; D: -; V: TRBV7-2; size: -; J: TRBJ1-2
CDR3: CASSPFEVYNEQFF; DNA: TGTGCCAGCAGTCCCTTCGAAGTTTACAATGAGCAGTTCTTC; D: -; V: TRBV28; size: -; J: TRBJ2-1